The 17 T cell receptor beta chains below all came from one sample that was sequenced in a study of T-cell memory formation after mild COVID-19. In TCRdb, the 5' RACE reads were re-called with MiXCR into one record per CDR3 protein. Seen here are about 430,000 distinct CDR3 sequences, roughly 24% observed once, and the top ten hold around 8.1%. Material for sequencing was PBMCs or a T cell subset sorted from them (not recorded which). The source is an adult woman who had mild COVID-19 (a few samples of this study predate the infection). Cell type and time point are not known.

The chain carries TRBV5-4 and TRBJ2-3; 7 nucleotides line up with TRBD1. The CDR3 sequence is 18 residues long. V lost 4 bases and J lost 0; bases outside the gene matches: 14. CDR1 is SGHNT and CDR2 is YYREEE in the germline V gene (reference sequence). The CDR3 is CASSKAPPGQFSTDTQYF. The CDR3 nucleotides are TGTGCCAGCAGCAAAGCCCCTCCGGGACAGTTTAGCACAGATACGCAGTATTTT.

V usage is TRBV4-2 and J usage is TRBJ2-7; unclear D gene. Germline CDR1 is LGHNA and CDR2 is YNFKEQ. The CDR3 spans 13 residues. Trimming stripped 0 bases from V and 0 bases from J, with 3 bases between. CDR3 DNA: TGTGCCAGCAGCCAAGAGGCCTCCTACGAGCAGTACTTC. This encodes CASSQEASYEQYF.

In nucleotides, the CDR3 is TGTGCCAGCAGTCGTGGACAGGAGGGCCAAGAAGCTTTCTTT. Amino acids: CASSRGQEGQEAFF. J is TRBJ1-1 and V is TRBV6-2 or TRBV6-3, with 7 bases lining up with TRBD1. In germline, CDR1 is MNHEY, CDR2 SVGEGT. This CDR3 is built from 14 residues. Losses at the gene ends were 5 bases for V and 8 bases for J; bases not matched to a gene: 11.

The V call is TRBV4-3, the J call TRBJ1-5, with a possible D match to TRBD1 (5 bases). Deletions cut 0 bases from V and 0 bases from J, with 12 bases between. Germline CDR1 is LGHNA and CDR2 is YSLEER. This CDR3 spans 17 amino acids. CDR3 DNA sequence: TGCGCCAGCAGCCAAGACTTGATCCAGGGTAGCAATCAGCCCCAGCATTTT. It translates to CASSQDLIQGSNQPQHF.

This sequence joins TRBV5-1 and TRBJ2-5; 11 bases line up with TRBD2. The CDR3 contains 15 residues. Germline V CDR1 and CDR2: SGHRS, YFSETQ. Losses at the gene ends were 2 bases for V and 4 bases for J; bases not matched to a gene: 4. CDR3 sequence (DNA): TGCGCCAGCAGCTTTAGCGGGGGGGCTGGAGAGACCCAGTACTTC. Encoded protein: CASSFSGGAGETQYF. Filled out from reference TRBV5-1 and TRBJ2-5, the complete variable domain reads KAGVTQTPRYLIKTRGQQVTLSCSPISGHRSVSWYQQTPGQGLQFLFEYFSETQRNKGNFPGRFSGRQFSNSRSEMNVSTLELGDSALYLCASSFSGGAGETQYFGPGTRLLVL.

The chain couples TRBV29-1 to TRBJ1-1; D not certain. V lost 3 bases to trimming and J lost 6 bases, with 11 bases between them. CDR1 is SQVTM, CDR2 ANQGSEA, per germline. CDR3 length equals 12 residues. The CDR3 DNA is TGCAGCGTTGAGGGTGAGGACCCTGAAGCTTTCTTT. It is translated as CSVEGEDPEAFF.

This clonotype has a handful of counts. CDR3 DNA sequence: TGCAGTGGACAGGGAGATCAGCCCCAGCATTTT. Its protein product is CSGQGDQPQHF. The rearrangement joins TRBV20-1 to TRBJ1-5; TRBD1 matches 7 bases. Trimming removed 7 bases from V and 5 bases from J; junction bases left unmatched: 2. Germline values: CDR1 DFQATT, CDR2 SNEGSKA (reference sequence). This CDR3 region has 11 residues.

This clonotype was counted between two and nine times. The rearrangement uses TRBV5-1 and TRBJ2-2; D remains ambiguous. Germline V CDR1 and CDR2: SGHRS, YFSETQ. V was shortened by 7 bases and J by 6 bases, with 4 bases between the two germline ends. CDR3 length: 10 amino acids. The CDR3 coding sequence is TGCGCCAGCTGGTCCGGGGAGCTGTTTTTT. This sequence encodes CASWSGELFF. The whole variable domain, remainder taken from reference TRBV5-1 and TRBJ2-2, is KAGVTQTPRYLIKTRGQQVTLSCSPISGHRSVSWYQQTPGQGLQFLFEYFSETQRNKGNFPGRFSGRQFSNSRSEMNVSTLELGDSALYLCASWSGELFFGEGSRLTVL.

The sample holds a few counts of this clonotype. The V and J genes are TRBV30 and TRBJ1-2; D remains ambiguous. Germline CDR1 and CDR2: GTSNPN and SVGIG (reference sequence). This CDR3 is 13 amino acids long. The V end was cut by 0 bases, the J end by 6 bases, with 11 bases between. CDR3 nucleotide sequence: TGTGCCTGGAGTGTTAACCAGCGCCATGGCTACACCTTC. Protein: CAWSVNQRHGYTF.

The chain combines TRBV29-1 with TRBJ2-1; TRBD2 aligns across 9 bases. CDR1 SQVTM and CDR2 ANQGSEA come from the germline V gene. V dropped 4 bases and J dropped 6; count of bases not matched to a gene: 13. This CDR3 is built from 16 residues. In DNA, the CDR3 is TGCAGCGTTGGGGGAATAGCGGGAGAGCCGCGCAATGAGCAGTTCTTC. Protein sequence: CSVGGIAGEPRNEQFF.

This clonotype was counted between two and nine times. The chain uses TRBV20-1 and TRBJ2-7; D possibly corresponds to TRBD2 (6 bases). V was cut by 5 bases and J by 6 bases, with 11 bases left in between. Germline CDR1 and CDR2: DFQATT and SNEGSKA (reference sequence). This CDR3 contains 11 residues. CDR3 sequence: CSAPGGLEQYF. The DNA for the CDR3 is TGCAGTGCTCCCGGGGGTCTCGAGCAGTACTTC.

This clonotype was counted a few times. V is TRBV7-8 and J is TRBJ2-2; 11 bases line up with TRBD2. Germline CDR1 SGHVS, CDR2 FQNEAQ. V lost 6 bases, J lost 5 bases, and 5 bases stayed unmatched. There are 15 residues in the CDR3. The CDR3 nucleotides are TGTGCCAGCAGACAGACTAGCGGGATTACCGGGGAGCTGTTTTTT. Translating it yields CASRQTSGITGELFF. Full variable domain (outside the CDR3, taken from reference TRBV7-8 and TRBJ2-2): GAGVSQSPRYKVAKRGQDVALRCDPISGHVSLFWYQQALGQGPEFLTYFQNEAQLDKSGLPSDRFFAERPEGSVSTLKIQRTQQEDSAVYLCASRQTSGITGELFFGEGSRLTVL.

This clonotype was recorded many times. The chain couples TRBV7-9 to TRBJ2-3; D gene uncertain. Trimming took 7 bases from V and 0 from J, leaving 8 bases between them. The CDR3 sequence is 13 residues long. Germline-derived CDR1 and CDR2 are SEHNR and FQNEAQ (reference sequence). For the CDR3, the DNA is TGTGCCAGCACCCGTCCTAGCACAGATACGCAGTATTTT. It specifies CASTRPSTDTQYF.

The rearrangement uses TRBV20-1 and TRBJ2-5, with TRBD2 matching over 8 bases. V was pared by 0 bases and J by 6 bases, with 6 bases of the junction left unmatched. The CDR3 runs 14 residues. Germline V gene lookup returns CDR1 DFQATT and CDR2 SNEGSKA (reference sequence). The CDR3 sequence is CSAREARGAKTQYF. CDR3 bases: TGCAGTGCTAGAGAAGCGCGGGGGGCGAAGACCCAGTACTTC.

The V and J genes are TRBV27 and TRBJ2-3; 14 bases align to TRBD2. This CDR3 comprises 17 residues. Looked up from germline, CDR1 is MNHEY and CDR2 is SMNVEV (reference sequence). After removal of 3 bases from V and 5 bases from J, the junction contained 7 bases not matched to a gene. The CDR3 coding sequence is TGTGCCAGCAGTTTCGACCCGGGACTAGCGGGAGAAGATACGCAGTATTTT. Protein product: CASSFDPGLAGEDTQYF.

The rearrangement links TRBV6-6 to TRBJ2-3, with D tentatively TRBD2 (6 bases). Trimming took 8 bases from V and 0 from J, leaving 12 bases between them. In germline, CDR1 is MNHNY, CDR2 SVGAGI (reference sequence). This CDR3 is built from 14 residues. CDR3 DNA sequence: TGTGCCAGCGGGTATGCGGGAAGCACAGATACGCAGTATTTT. Translation gives CASGYAGSTDTQYF.

This clonotype showed up just a few times. The rearrangement uses TRBV5-1 and TRBJ2-7; 8 bases are shared with TRBD2. The length of the CDR3 is 14 residues. Germline V gene lookup returns CDR1 SGHRS and CDR2 YFSETQ. The J segment lost 7 bases and the V segment lost 5 bases, leaving 11 bases of the junction unmatched. DNA of the CDR3: TGCGCCAGCAGTATTCCGGGACTAGTAGCTGAGCAGTACTTC. It specifies CASSIPGLVAEQYF.